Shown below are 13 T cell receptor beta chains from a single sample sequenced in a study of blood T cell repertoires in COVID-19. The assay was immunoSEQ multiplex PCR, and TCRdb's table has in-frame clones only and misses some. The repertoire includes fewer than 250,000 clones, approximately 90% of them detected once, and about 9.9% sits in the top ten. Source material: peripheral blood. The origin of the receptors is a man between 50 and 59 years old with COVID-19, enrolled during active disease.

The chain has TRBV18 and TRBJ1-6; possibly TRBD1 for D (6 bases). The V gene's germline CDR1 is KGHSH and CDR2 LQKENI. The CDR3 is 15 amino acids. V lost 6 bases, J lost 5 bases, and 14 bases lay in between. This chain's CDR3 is CASSPTGWDNSPLHF. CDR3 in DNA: TGTGCCAGCTCTCCTACAGGGTGGGATAATTCACCCCTCCACTTT.

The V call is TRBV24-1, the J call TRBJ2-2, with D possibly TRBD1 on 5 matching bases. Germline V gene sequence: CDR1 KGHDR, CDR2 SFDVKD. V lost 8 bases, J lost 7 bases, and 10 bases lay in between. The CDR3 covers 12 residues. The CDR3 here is CATNRQYGELFF. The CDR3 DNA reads TGTGCCACCAATCGACAGTACGGGGAGCTGTTTTTT.

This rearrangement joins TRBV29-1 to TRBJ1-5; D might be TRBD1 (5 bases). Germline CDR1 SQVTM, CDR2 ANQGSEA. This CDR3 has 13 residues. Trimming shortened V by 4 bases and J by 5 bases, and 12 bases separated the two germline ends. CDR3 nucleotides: TGCAGCGTTGCAGTGGGGCTAGATCAGCCCCAGCATTTT. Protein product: CSVAVGLDQPQHF.

Here the CDR3 reads CASSFMNTEAFF. In nucleotides, the CDR3 is TGTGCCAGCAGTTTTATGAACACTGAAGCTTTCTTT. V is TRBV12-3 or TRBV12-4 and J is TRBJ1-1; D not resolved. Trimming cost V 3 bases and J 0 bases, with 2 bases left between them. There are 12 residues in the CDR3.

CDR3 sequence reads: CASSLAYPTGTGNTIYF. The CDR3 nucleotides read TGCGCCAGCAGCTTGGCCTACCCGACAGGGACTGGAAACACCATATATTTT. V and J are TRBV5-1 and TRBJ1-3, with TRBD1 identical over 7 bases. The CDR3 extends over 17 amino acids. Germline V gene sequence: CDR1 SGHRS, CDR2 YFSETQ. J was trimmed by 2 bases and V by 0 bases; bases with no gene match: 8.

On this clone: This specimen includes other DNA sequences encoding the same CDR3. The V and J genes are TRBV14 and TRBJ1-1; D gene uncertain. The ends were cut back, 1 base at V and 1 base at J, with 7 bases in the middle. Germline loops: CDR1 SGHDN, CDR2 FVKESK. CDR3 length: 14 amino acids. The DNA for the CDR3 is TGTGCCAGCAGCCAAGTACGAGGGAACACTGAAGCTTTCTTT. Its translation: CASSQVRGNTEAFF.

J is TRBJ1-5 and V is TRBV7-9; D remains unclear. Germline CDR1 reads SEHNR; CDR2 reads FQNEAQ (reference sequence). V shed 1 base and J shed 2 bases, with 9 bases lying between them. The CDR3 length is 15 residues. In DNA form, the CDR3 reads TGTGCCAGCAGCTTAGGAGGGTTGGGCAATCAGCCCCAGCATTTT. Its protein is CASSLGGLGNQPQHF.

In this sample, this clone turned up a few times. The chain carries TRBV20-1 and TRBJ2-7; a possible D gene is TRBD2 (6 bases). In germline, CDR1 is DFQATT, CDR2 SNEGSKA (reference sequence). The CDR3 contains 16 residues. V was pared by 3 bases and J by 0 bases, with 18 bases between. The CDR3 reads CSASAGKGSSSYEQYF. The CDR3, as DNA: TGCAGTGCTAGTGCGGGGAAAGGGAGCTCCTCCTACGAGCAGTACTTC.

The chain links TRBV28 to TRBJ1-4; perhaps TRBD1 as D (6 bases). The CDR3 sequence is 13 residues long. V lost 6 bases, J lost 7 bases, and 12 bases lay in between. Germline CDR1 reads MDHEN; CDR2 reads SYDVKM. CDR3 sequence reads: CASSQGGAEKLFF. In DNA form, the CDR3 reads TGTGCCAGCAGCCAAGGGGGAGCTGAAAAACTGTTTTTT.

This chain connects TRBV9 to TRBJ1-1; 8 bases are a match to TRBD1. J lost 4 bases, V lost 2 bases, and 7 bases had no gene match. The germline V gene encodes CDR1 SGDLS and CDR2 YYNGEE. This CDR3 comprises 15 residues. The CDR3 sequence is CASSVTPTGVTEAFF. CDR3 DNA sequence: TGTGCCAGCAGCGTTACACCGACAGGGGTCACTGAAGCTTTCTTT.

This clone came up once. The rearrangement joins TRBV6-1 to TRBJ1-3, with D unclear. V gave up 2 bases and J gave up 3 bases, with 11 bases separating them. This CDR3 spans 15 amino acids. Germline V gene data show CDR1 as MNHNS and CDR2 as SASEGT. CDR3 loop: CASSEFGSLGNTIYF. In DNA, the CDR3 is TGTGCCAGCAGTGAATTCGGGAGCCTTGGAAACACCATATATTTT.

The CDR3 bases are TGTGCCACAGACACTAACTATGGCTACACCTTC. It encodes CATDTNYGYTF. This chain links TRBV28 with TRBJ1-2; unclear D gene. Germline CDR1 is MDHEN and CDR2 is SYDVKM. The ends were cut back, 10 bases at V and 0 bases at J, with 6 bases in the middle. The CDR3 length is 11 residues.

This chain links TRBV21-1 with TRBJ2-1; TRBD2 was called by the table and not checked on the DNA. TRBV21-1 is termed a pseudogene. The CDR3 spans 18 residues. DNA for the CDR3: TGTGCCAGCAGCCCTCGGACTAGCGGGAGGGTGGTAAGGGATGAGCAGTTCTTC. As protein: CASSPRTSGRVVRDEQFF.